This TCR beta chain emerged from a study of beta chain features in type 1 diabetes. Background on the study: The study found patients and healthy donors alike in age, gender and cell yields. All samples combined gave 107,917,701 sorted cells for examination.

The isolated RNA, all of it, was reverse transcribed, so expressed TCRB transcripts were what got sequenced. TCRdb's copy holds only in-frame clones and misses some; the assay was immunoSEQ multiplex PCR. The data contain about 150,000 clones, 7.8% of them seen just once; the ten biggest clones take up approximately 0.93%. Study conclusions and caveats: Type 1 diabetes patients had TCRB CDR3s that were shorter (moderately but significantly so) in all four CD4+ subsets. Junctions at VDJ sites from type 1 diabetes patients had fewer insertions and more deletions.

Purities in excess of 95% were seen in all sorted populations. Trimming removed 1 base at V and 9 bases at J, with 10 bases between. CDR1 LGHNT and CDR2 FRNRAP come from the germline V gene. This CDR3 is built from 13 residues. This clone was counted between two and nine times. Its matching antigen is unknown. Sample: central memory CD4+ T cells from blood. This TCR derives from a woman aged 40 to 50 with type 1 diabetes. This chain uses TRBV12-5 with TRBJ2-1; no firm D call. CDR3 residues: CASGLASGGEQFF. CDR3 nucleotide sequence: TGTGCTAGTGGTTTGGCGAGTGGCGGTGAGCAGTTCTTC.